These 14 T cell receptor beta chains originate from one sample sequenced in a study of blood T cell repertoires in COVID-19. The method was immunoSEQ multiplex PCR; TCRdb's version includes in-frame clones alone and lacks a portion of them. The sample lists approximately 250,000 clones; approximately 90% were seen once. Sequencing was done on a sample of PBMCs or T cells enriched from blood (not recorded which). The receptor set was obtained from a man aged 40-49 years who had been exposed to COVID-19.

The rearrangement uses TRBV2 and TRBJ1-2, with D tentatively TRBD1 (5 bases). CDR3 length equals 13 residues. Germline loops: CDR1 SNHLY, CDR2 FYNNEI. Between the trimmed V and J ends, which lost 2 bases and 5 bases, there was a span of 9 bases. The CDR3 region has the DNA TGTGCCAGCAGTGAAAAGGGGAGGTATGGCTACACCTTC. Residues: CASSEKGRYGYTF.

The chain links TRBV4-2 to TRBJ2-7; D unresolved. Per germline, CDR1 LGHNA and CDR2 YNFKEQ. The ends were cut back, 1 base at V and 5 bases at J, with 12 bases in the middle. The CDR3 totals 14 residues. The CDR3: CASSQGLDVDEQYF. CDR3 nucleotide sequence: TGTGCCAGCAGCCAAGGTCTAGATGTAGACGAGCAGTACTTC.

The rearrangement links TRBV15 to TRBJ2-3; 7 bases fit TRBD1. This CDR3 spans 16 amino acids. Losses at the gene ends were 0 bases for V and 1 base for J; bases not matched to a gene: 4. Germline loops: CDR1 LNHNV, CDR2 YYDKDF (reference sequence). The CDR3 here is CATSRDKGTGTDTQYF. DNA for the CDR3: TGTGCCACCAGCAGAGATAAGGGGACAGGCACAGATACGCAGTATTTT.

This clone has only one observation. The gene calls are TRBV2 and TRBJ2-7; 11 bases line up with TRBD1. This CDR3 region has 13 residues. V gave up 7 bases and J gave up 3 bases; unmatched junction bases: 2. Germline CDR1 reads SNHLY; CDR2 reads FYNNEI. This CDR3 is CASTGQGVYEQYF. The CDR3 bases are TGTGCCAGCACGGGACAGGGGGTCTACGAGCAGTACTTC. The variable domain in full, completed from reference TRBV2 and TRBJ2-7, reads EPEVTQTPSHQVTQMGQEVILRCVPISNHLYFYWYRQILGQKVEFLVSFYNNEISEKSEIFDDQFSVERPDGSNFTLKIRSTKLEDSAMYFCASTGQGVYEQYFGPGTRLTVT.

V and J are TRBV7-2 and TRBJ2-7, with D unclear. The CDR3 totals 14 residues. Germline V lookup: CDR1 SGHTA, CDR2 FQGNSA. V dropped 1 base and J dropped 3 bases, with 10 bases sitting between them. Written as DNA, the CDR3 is TGTGCCAGCAGCTTAGACCCAGAATACTACGAGCAGTACTTC. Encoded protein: CASSLDPEYYEQYF.

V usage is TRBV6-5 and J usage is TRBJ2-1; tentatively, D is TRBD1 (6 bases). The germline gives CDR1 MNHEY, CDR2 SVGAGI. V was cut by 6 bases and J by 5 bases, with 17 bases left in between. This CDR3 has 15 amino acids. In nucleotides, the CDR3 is TGTGCCAGCAGCTCAGGGGCCGCACCAAACAATGAGCAGTTCTTC. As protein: CASSSGAAPNNEQFF.

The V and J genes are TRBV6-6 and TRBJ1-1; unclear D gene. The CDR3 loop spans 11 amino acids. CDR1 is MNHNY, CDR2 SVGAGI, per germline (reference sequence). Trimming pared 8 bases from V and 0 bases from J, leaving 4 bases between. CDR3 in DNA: TGTGCCAGCCGGTTGAACACTGAAGCTTTCTTT. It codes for CASRLNTEAFF.

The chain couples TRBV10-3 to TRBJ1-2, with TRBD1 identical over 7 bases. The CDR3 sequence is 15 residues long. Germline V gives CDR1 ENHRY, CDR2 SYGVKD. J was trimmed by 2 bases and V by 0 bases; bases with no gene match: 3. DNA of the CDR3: TGTGCCATCAGTGAGTCTACAGGGGTGAACTATGGCTACACCTTC. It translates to CAISESTGVNYGYTF.

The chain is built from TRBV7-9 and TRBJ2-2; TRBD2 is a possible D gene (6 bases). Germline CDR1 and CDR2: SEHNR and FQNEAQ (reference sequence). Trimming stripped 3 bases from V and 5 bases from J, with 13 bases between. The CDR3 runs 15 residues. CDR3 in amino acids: CASSFPGVVTGELFF. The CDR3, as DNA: TGTGCCAGCAGCTTCCCGGGAGTAGTAACCGGGGAGCTGTTTTTT.

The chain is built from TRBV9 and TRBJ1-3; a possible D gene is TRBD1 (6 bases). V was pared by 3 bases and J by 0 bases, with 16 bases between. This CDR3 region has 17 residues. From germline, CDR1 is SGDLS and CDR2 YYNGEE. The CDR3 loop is CASSGSPRQVSGNTIYF. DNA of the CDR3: TGTGCCAGCAGCGGGAGCCCTCGACAGGTCTCTGGAAACACCATATATTTT.

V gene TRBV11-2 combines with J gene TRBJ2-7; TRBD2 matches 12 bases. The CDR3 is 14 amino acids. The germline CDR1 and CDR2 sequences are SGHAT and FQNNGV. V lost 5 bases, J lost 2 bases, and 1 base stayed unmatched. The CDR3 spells CASSRLAGAYEQYF. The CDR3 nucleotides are TGTGCCAGCAGCCGACTAGCGGGGGCCTACGAGCAGTACTTC.

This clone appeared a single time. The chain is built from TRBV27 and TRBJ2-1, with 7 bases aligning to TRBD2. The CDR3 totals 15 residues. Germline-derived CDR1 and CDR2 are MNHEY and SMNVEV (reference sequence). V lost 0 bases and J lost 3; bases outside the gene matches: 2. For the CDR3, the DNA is TGTGCCAGCAGTTTATCCTCTAGCGGCTACAATGAGCAGTTCTTC. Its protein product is CASSLSSSGYNEQFF.

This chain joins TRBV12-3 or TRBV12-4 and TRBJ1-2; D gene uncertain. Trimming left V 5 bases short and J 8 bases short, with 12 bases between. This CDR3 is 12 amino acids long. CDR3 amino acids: CASSGATVGYTF. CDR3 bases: TGTGCCAGCAGTGGAGCAACGGTGGGCTACACCTTC.

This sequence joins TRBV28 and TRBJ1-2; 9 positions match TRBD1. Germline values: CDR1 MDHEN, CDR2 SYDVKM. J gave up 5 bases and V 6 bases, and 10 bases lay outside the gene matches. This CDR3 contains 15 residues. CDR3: CASRSDVGQGYGYTF. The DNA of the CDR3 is TGTGCCAGCAGAAGCGATGTTGGACAGGGGTATGGCTACACCTTC.